The T cell receptor (beta chain) described here comes from a study of regulatory T cells. Study-level findings and limits: Regulatory T cells showed the strongest V-J pair restriction and V/J gene skewing among patient repertoires. In CD3G-deficient patients, conventional CD4+ T cells were enriched for hydrophobic CDR3 residues at positions 6 and 7.

The PCR used 52 TRBV and 13 TRBJ primers. The protocol was immunoSEQ multiplex PCR, while the TCRdb copy is restricted to in-frame clones and leaves out a portion. The sample carries about 29,000 clones, roughly 90% recorded once. Patients, 2 to 39 years old, had expanded memory T-cell proportions. CD4+ cells were sorted into CD25-high CD127-low regulatory cells and CD25-low CD127-high conventional cells. V lost 5 bases, J lost 3 bases, and 17 bases lay in between. The germline V gene has CDR1 LNHDA and CDR2 SQIVND (reference sequence). This CDR3 region has 15 residues. On this clone: The antigen is unknown.

The clonotype was recovered from a person under 35 with CD3G deficiency. Specimen: conventional CD4+ T cells sorted from blood. This sequence joins TRBV19 and TRBJ2-7; tentatively, D is TRBD1 (6 bases). The CDR3 region has the DNA TGTGCCAGTAGTTCAGCGGAAGGGGGAATCTACGAGCAGTACTTC. It codes for CASSSAEGGIYEQYF.